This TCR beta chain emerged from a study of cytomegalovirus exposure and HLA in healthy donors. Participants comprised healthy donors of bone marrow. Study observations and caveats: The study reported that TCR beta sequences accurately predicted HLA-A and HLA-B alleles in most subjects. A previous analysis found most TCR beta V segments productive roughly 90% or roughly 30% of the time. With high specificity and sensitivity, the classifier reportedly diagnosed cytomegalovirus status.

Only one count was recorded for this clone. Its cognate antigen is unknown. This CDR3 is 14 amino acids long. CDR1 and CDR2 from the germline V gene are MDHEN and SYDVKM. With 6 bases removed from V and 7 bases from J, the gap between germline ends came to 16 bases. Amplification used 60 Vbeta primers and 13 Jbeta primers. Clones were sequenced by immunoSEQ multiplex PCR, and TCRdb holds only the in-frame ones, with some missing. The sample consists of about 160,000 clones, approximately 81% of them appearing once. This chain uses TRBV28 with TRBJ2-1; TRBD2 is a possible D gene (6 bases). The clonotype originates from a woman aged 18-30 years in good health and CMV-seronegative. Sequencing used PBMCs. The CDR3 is CASRFPGLANEQFF. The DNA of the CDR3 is TGTGCCAGCAGATTTCCGGGGCTAGCGAATGAGCAGTTCTTC.